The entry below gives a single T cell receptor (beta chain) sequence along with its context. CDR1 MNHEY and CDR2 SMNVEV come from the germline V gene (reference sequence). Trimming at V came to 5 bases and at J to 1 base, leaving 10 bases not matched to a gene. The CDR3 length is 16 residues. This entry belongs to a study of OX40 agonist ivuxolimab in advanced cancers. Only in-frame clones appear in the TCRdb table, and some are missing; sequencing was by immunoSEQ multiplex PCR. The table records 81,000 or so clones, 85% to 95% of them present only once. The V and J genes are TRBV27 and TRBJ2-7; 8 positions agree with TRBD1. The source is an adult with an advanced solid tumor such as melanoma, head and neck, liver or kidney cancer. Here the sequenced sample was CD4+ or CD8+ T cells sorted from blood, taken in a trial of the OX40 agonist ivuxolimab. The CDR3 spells CASSPLSTGESYEQYF. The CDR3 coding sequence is TGTGCCAGCAGTCCACTATCGACAGGGGAGTCCTACGAGCAGTACTTC.